These 29 T cell receptor beta chains originate from one sample sequenced in a study of T cell responses to AZD1222 COVID-19 vaccine (dated by TCRdb to about 2021). The sample's time point label, decoded: baseline before first vaccination. Library prep was done by the immunoSEQ multiplex PCR assay. Entries here come from immuneACCESS through TCRdb and include only in-frame sequences with V and J called. Some clones fail to appear in such tables; in the studies checked, an unresolved V gene covers under half of the shortfall, and the cause of the remainder is unknown. Across this sample there are about 73,000 clones, with roughly 88% seen only once. The leading ten clones occupy approximately 19% of the sample. This sample comprised peripheral blood, obtained on day 0 of AZD1222 vaccination. Receptors originate from an adult in good health.

V and J are TRBV28 and TRBJ1-2, with 7 bases matching TRBD1. V was pared by 11 bases and J by 1 base, with 4 bases of the junction left unmatched. The CDR3 loop spans 12 amino acids. Looked up from germline, CDR1 is MDHEN and CDR2 is SYDVKM. The CDR3 DNA sequence: TGTGCCCTCCAGGGGGTTAACTATGGCTACACCTTC. This translates into CALQGVNYGYTF.

The J gene is TRBJ2-1, the V gene TRBV11-2, with D perhaps matching TRBD2 (6 bases). CDR3 size: 15 residues. The germline CDR1 and CDR2 sequences are SGHAT and FQNNGV. V gave up 1 base and J gave up 4 bases, with 11 bases separating them. For the CDR3, the DNA is TGTGCCAGCAGCTTAGGCGGGACTGTTTACAATGAGCAGTTCTTC. Encoded protein: CASSLGGTVYNEQFF.

Only one count was recorded for this clone. The chain carries TRBV2 and TRBJ2-1; 7 bases match TRBD2. With V trimmed by 3 bases and J by 5 bases, 7 bases remained unmatched. The CDR3 loop spans 15 amino acids. Germline V gives CDR1 SNHLY, CDR2 FYNNEI. In DNA form, the CDR3 reads TGTGCCAGCAGTGAGACTAGCTTTAGGAACAATGAGCAGTTCTTC. It yields the protein CASSETSFRNNEQFF.

This clone has a handful of counts. This rearrangement joins TRBV27 to TRBJ1-5; 8 nucleotides agree with TRBD1. CDR3 length: 16 residues. The V gene's germline CDR1 is MNHEY and CDR2 SMNVEV (reference sequence). The V segment lost 5 bases and the J segment 6 bases; nucleotides outside the gene matches: 12. The CDR3 sequence: CASSGGWAGGSQPQHF. Written as DNA, the CDR3 is TGTGCCAGCAGTGGGGGCTGGGCAGGGGGCAGTCAGCCCCAGCATTTT.

By share of the sample, this clone is medium-sized (0.01 to 0.1%). The chain employs TRBV5-1 and TRBJ2-7; 9 bases line up with TRBD2. This CDR3 has 15 residues. The V gene's germline CDR1 is SGHRS and CDR2 YFSETQ. The trim removed 0 bases at V and 4 bases at J, leaving 5 bases unmatched. The CDR3 DNA is TGCGCCAGCAGCTTGGTTAGCGGGAGTCAGTACGAGCAGTACTTC. It yields the protein CASSLVSGSQYEQYF. Drawing the rest from reference TRBV5-1 and TRBJ2-7, the complete variable domain is KAGVTQTPRYLIKTRGQQVTLSCSPISGHRSVSWYQQTPGQGLQFLFEYFSETQRNKGNFPGRFSGRQFSNSRSEMNVSTLELGDSALYLCASSLVSGSQYEQYFGPGTRLTVT.

V usage is TRBV6-5 and J usage is TRBJ1-6, with 9 positions matching TRBD1. Germline V gene lookup returns CDR1 MNHEY and CDR2 SVGAGI. The length of the CDR3 is 14 residues. J lost 5 bases, V lost 6 bases, and 2 bases had no gene match. The CDR3 spells CASRGTGNNSPLHF. The CDR3 DNA reads as TGTGCCAGCAGGGGGACAGGGAATAATTCACCCCTCCACTTT.

The rearrangement uses TRBV3-1 (or the pseudogene TRBV3-2) and TRBJ2-3, with D hard to call. The germline V gene has CDR1 LGHDT and CDR2 YNNKEL (reference sequence). Trimming took off 3 bases at V and 6 bases at J, with 7 bases between the two ends. There are 12 residues in the CDR3. The CDR3 reads CASSQYRDTQYF. CDR3 sequence (DNA): TGTGCCAGCAGCCAGTATCGGGATACGCAGTATTTT.

This clone was detected once. The rearrangement links TRBV5-1 to TRBJ2-5; 9 bases line up with TRBD2. Trimming cost V 4 bases and J 3 bases; bases outside gene matches: 16. CDR3 length: 18 amino acids. The germline V gene has CDR1 SGHRS and CDR2 YFSETQ. CDR3 nucleotide sequence: TGCGCCAGCAGCGCTAGCGGGATCGGCGGAACCTCAGAAGAGACCCAGTACTTC. This sequence encodes CASSASGIGGTSEETQYF. The variable domain in full, with the rest retrieved from reference TRBV5-1 and TRBJ2-5, is KAGVTQTPRYLIKTRGQQVTLSCSPISGHRSVSWYQQTPGQGLQFLFEYFSETQRNKGNFPGRFSGRQFSNSRSEMNVSTLELGDSALYLCASSASGIGGTSEETQYFGPGTRLLVL.

The V and J genes are TRBV27 and TRBJ2-1; 10 nucleotides line up with TRBD2. Trimming cost V 5 bases and J 2 bases; bases outside gene matches: 6. Germline CDR1 and CDR2: MNHEY and SMNVEV (reference sequence). The CDR3 covers 16 residues. The CDR3 DNA reads TGTGCCAGCAGTCCTGGACTAGCGGCGGCCTACAATGAGCAGTTCTTC. This translates into CASSPGLAAAYNEQFF.

J is TRBJ2-1 and V is TRBV2; a possible D gene is TRBD2 (5 bases). The germline CDR1 and CDR2 sequences are SNHLY and FYNNEI. Trimming shortened V by 1 base and J by 3 bases, and 10 bases separated the two germline ends. The CDR3 contains 15 residues. The CDR3 is CASSEGRSGYNEQFF. The DNA of the CDR3 is TGTGCCAGCAGTGAAGGCAGGAGCGGCTACAATGAGCAGTTCTTC.

This clone has only one observation. The rearrangement uses TRBV27 and TRBJ2-1; 8 nucleotides line up with TRBD2. CDR1 MNHEY and CDR2 SMNVEV come from the germline V gene (reference sequence). Germline trimming cut 0 bases from V and 5 bases from J; bases unmatched to any gene: 3. The CDR3 sequence is 15 residues long. The CDR3 sequence is CASSLSGGGNNEQFF. The CDR3 nucleotides read TGTGCCAGCAGTTTATCCGGGGGGGGCAACAATGAGCAGTTCTTC.

This clone was recorded a few times. V and J are TRBV4-1 and TRBJ1-2; weak D call: TRBD1 (5 bases). Trimming took off 4 bases at V and 0 bases at J, with 18 bases between the two ends. This CDR3 has 17 residues. Germline CDR1 and CDR2: MGHRA and YSYEKL. CDR3 coding DNA: TGCGCCAGCAGCCCCACAGGACCGACGACAGCTAACTATGGCTACACCTTC. Protein product: CASSPTGPTTANYGYTF.

The J gene is TRBJ2-7, the V gene TRBV7-2; weak D call: TRBD1 (5 bases). V was pared by 1 base and J by 2 bases, with 12 bases between. The CDR3 length is 15 residues. Germline V gene lookup returns CDR1 SGHTA and CDR2 FQGNSA. CDR3 coding DNA: TGTGCCAGCAGCTTAGTTCAGGGCGGAGCCTACGAGCAGTACTTC. Its translation is CASSLVQGGAYEQYF.

The V and J genes are TRBV4-1 and TRBJ1-2; D perhaps matches TRBD1 (6 bases). This CDR3 has 18 amino acids. Trimming left V 1 base short and J 0 bases short, with 18 bases between. Germline CDR1 is MGHRA and CDR2 is YSYEKL. The CDR3 region has the DNA TGCGCCAGCAGCCAAGGCCACTCACCAGGGGCTACTAACTATGGCTACACCTTC. Translation: CASSQGHSPGATNYGYTF.

This chain connects TRBV19 to TRBJ1-2; D is uncertain. The V and J ends lost 7 bases and 1 base respectively, with 16 bases between them. Germline V lookup: CDR1 LNHDA, CDR2 SQIVND (reference sequence). The length of the CDR3 is 15 residues. CDR3 amino acids: CASMKGTGDNYGYTF. The CDR3 nucleotides read TGTGCCAGTATGAAGGGTACGGGAGATAACTATGGCTACACCTTC.

The chain recombines TRBV28 with TRBJ1-5; a weak D match, TRBD1 (5 bases). This CDR3 comprises 15 residues. CDR1 MDHEN and CDR2 SYDVKM come from the germline V gene. The V end was cut by 2 bases, the J end by 6 bases, with 14 bases between. This CDR3 reads CASSLRQRRGQPQHF. Here the CDR3 DNA reads TGTGCCAGCAGTTTACGACAGAGACGCGGTCAGCCCCAGCATTTT. The whole variable domain, remainder taken from reference TRBV28 and TRBJ1-5, is DVKVTQSSRYLVKRTGEKVFLECVQDMDHENMFWYRQDPGLGLRLIYFSYDVKMKEKGDIPEGYSVSREKKERFSLILESASTNQTSMYLCASSLRQRRGQPQHFGDGTRLSIL.

The V call is TRBV29-1, the J call TRBJ1-2, with TRBD1 matching 10 bases. Germline V gives CDR1 SQVTM, CDR2 ANQGSEA. This CDR3 is 13 amino acids long. V dropped 8 bases and J dropped 2; count of bases not matched to a gene: 5. The CDR3 loop is CSSWTGGNYGYTF. The DNA of the CDR3 is TGCAGCTCATGGACAGGGGGGAACTATGGCTACACCTTC.

V usage is TRBV29-1 and J usage is TRBJ1-2; D is unresolved. CDR3 size: 14 residues. Germline values: CDR1 SQVTM, CDR2 ANQGSEA. V lost 0 bases, J lost 2 bases, and 10 bases lay in between. CDR3 nucleotide sequence: TGCAGCGTTGAAGACTCGGTCAGAAACTATGGCTACACCTTC. The encoded protein is CSVEDSVRNYGYTF.

This sequence joins TRBV3-1 (or the pseudogene TRBV3-2) and TRBJ1-3, with unresolved D. Per the germline V gene, CDR1 is LGHDT and CDR2 is YNNKEL (reference sequence). The CDR3 has 13 amino acids. V was clipped by 1 base and J by 2 bases, with 3 bases between them. CDR3 coding DNA: TGTGCCAGCAGCCAAGGCCCTGGAAACACCATATATTTT. This encodes CASSQGPGNTIYF.

The genes are TRBV7-2 and TRBJ2-7; 10 positions agree with TRBD2. The length of the CDR3 is 17 residues. From germline, CDR1 is SGHTA and CDR2 FQGNSA. The junction had 16 bases not matched to a gene; V was cut back by 5 bases and J by 6 bases. CDR3 in DNA: TGTGCCAGCAGCCCCCGCGGGTTAGCGGGGGGAGAAAGCGAGCAGTACTTC. Translation gives CASSPRGLAGGESEQYF.

The chain combines TRBV19 with TRBJ1-6; TRBD1 might be the D (6 bases). The CDR3 has 15 amino acids. Germline CDR1 LNHDA, CDR2 SQIVND (reference sequence). V gave up 3 bases and J gave up 7 bases, with 13 bases separating them. The chain's CDR3 is CASSITGTWNSPLHF. The CDR3 nucleotides read TGTGCCAGTAGTATTACAGGGACGTGGAATTCACCCCTCCACTTT.

Only one count was recorded for this clone. The rearrangement joins TRBV4-2 to TRBJ1-6; TRBD1 might be the D (6 bases). CDR3 length equals 18 residues. Germline V gene lookup returns CDR1 LGHNA and CDR2 YNFKEQ. V was shortened by 0 bases and J by 5 bases, with 17 bases between the two germline ends. In DNA form, the CDR3 reads TGTGCCAGCAGCCAAGATCTTCAGGGGCTCTATCATAATTCACCCCTCCACTTT. Protein product: CASSQDLQGLYHNSPLHF.

J is TRBJ2-7 and V is TRBV19; no firm D call. CDR3 size: 12 residues. From germline, CDR1 is LNHDA and CDR2 SQIVND (reference sequence). Trimming removed 9 bases from V and 3 bases from J, with 12 bases in between. In nucleotides, the CDR3 is TGTGCCAGGATTGAGGACGACTACGAGCAGTACTTC. This encodes CARIEDDYEQYF.

This clone appeared a single time. This chain uses TRBV14 with TRBJ2-3; D may match TRBD1 or TRBD2 (5 bases each). The CDR3 has 15 residues. The V and J ends lost 4 bases and 2 bases respectively, with 13 bases between them. The germline gives CDR1 SGHDN, CDR2 FVKESK. DNA for the CDR3: TGTGCCAGCAGCCCATCAGGGACCAACACAGATACGCAGTATTTT. Protein sequence: CASSPSGTNTDTQYF.

The J gene is TRBJ1-3, the V gene TRBV30, with 7 bases aligning to TRBD1. The V gene's germline CDR1 is GTSNPN and CDR2 SVGIG (reference sequence). This CDR3 comprises 12 residues. The CDR3 coding sequence is TGTGTACAGGGGACATCTGGAAACACCATATATTTT. The encoded protein is CVQGTSGNTIYF.

The V gene is TRBV9, the J gene TRBJ2-5; 13 bases agree with TRBD2. Germline values: CDR1 SGDLS, CDR2 YYNGEE. V gave up 0 bases and J gave up 1 base; unmatched junction bases: 3. This CDR3 spans 17 amino acids. CDR3 DNA: TGTGCCAGCAGCGTAGGACTAGCGGGAGGTACCCAAGAGACCCAGTACTTC. Its translation is CASSVGLAGGTQETQYF.

The V and J genes are TRBV3-1 (or the pseudogene TRBV3-2) and TRBJ2-7, with D unresolved. CDR1 LGHDT and CDR2 YNNKEL come from the germline V gene (reference sequence). With 3 bases removed from V and 6 bases from J, the gap between germline ends came to 15 bases. This CDR3 has 14 residues. The CDR3 reads CASSQHKGRLEQYF. The CDR3, as DNA: TGTGCCAGCAGCCAGCACAAAGGTCGCCTCGAGCAGTACTTC.

This clone has a handful of counts. The J gene is TRBJ1-4, the V gene TRBV28; D call uncertain. The germline V gene has CDR1 MDHEN and CDR2 SYDVKM. V lost 3 bases, J lost 11 bases, and 10 bases lay in between. This CDR3 region has 12 residues. CDR3 in amino acids: CASSFRFMKLFF. CDR3 bases: TGTGCCAGCAGTTTTCGCTTCATGAAACTGTTTTTT.

V and J are TRBV9 and TRBJ2-1; 11 bases match TRBD2. The CDR3 runs 16 residues. Looked up from germline, CDR1 is SGDLS and CDR2 is YYNGEE. J lost 9 bases, V lost 3 bases, and 11 bases had no gene match. CDR3 nucleotide sequence: TGTGCCAGCAGCGGAACTAGCGGGGGTCCTTCCGGTGAGCAGTTCTTC. It encodes CASSGTSGGPSGEQFF.